The entry below gives a single T cell receptor beta chain sequence along with its context. Its antigen is not known. The data originate from a study of a mutant IDH1 vaccine in newly diagnosed glioma. Study background: The study started vaccination 4-6 weeks after radiotherapy alone, or with temozolomide cycles.

Described time point: week 47, end of study. Each dose delivered 300 ug of mutant IDH1 20-mer peptide subcutaneously with imiquimod. The study gave patients eight vaccinations in weeks 1, 3, 5, 7, 11, 15, 19, 23. The CDR3 spans 17 residues. CDR1 is SGHTA and CDR2 is FQGNSA in the germline V gene. With V trimmed by 5 bases and J by 2 bases, 11 bases remained unmatched. Sequencing used immunoSEQ multiplex PCR; TCRdb keeps in-frame clones, though not all of them. The sample gives about 33,000 clones, over 70% of which show up once; more than 7% is in the top ten. The sequence came from a man between 35 and 55 years old with glioma. Sequenced here: PBMCs, sampled from a glioma patient whose treatment included an IDH1 peptide vaccine. The rearrangement joins TRBV7-2 to TRBJ2-1, with 8 bases aligning to TRBD2. CDR3: CASSRGGPGLAYNEQFF. The CDR3 bases are TGTGCCAGCAGCCGAGGGGGGCCGGGACTAGCCTACAATGAGCAGTTCTTC.